This TCR beta chain is drawn from a study of blood T cell repertoires in COVID-19. Study in general: Donors in the United States, Italy and Spain gave samples during acute or convalescent COVID-19. Sample material is recorded as cDNA or gDNA derived from T cells, B-cell-depleted T cells, or PBMCs.

As processed by the authors: The assay estimated nucleated cells by amplifying reference gene primers. Repertoires were generated with immunoSEQ multiplex PCR, while TCRdb's copy carries only in-frame clones and drops some. V and J calls and clone size are as listed in that table; D and trimming were resolved from the DNA. The sample contains 150,000 to 200,000 clones, 80% to 90% of which appear only once. This clone showed up just a few times. CDR3 size: 14 residues. After removal of 4 bases from V and 6 bases from J, the junction contained 6 bases not matched to a gene. The germline CDR1 and CDR2 sequences are SEHNR and FQNEAQ (reference sequence).

Material: peripheral blood. The chain links TRBV7-9 to TRBJ1-1; TRBD1 matches 9 bases. This TCR derives from a woman older than 75 with acute or convalescent COVID-19. The CDR3 sequence is CASSSQGARAEAFF. CDR3 DNA: TGTGCCAGCAGCTCACAGGGGGCCCGGGCTGAAGCTTTCTTT.